This T cell receptor (beta chain) was observed in a study of beta chain features in type 1 diabetes. Expressed TCRB transcripts got sequenced, as all isolated RNA was reverse transcribed. The assay was immunoSEQ multiplex PCR, and TCRdb's table has in-frame clones only and misses some. The profile shows 200,000 to 300,000 clones, roughly 21% of them singletons. The CDR3 sequence is 13 residues long. The V end was cut by 1 base, the J end by 1 base, with 5 bases between. Germline CDR1 and CDR2: SGDLS and YYNGEE. Sorting of CD4+ naive, central memory, regulatory and stem cell-like memory cells was performed via CD45RO/CCR7/CD25/CD127/CD95/CD27. Findings of the study overall: Shortening that was moderate but significant affected the TCRB CDR3s of Type 1 diabetes patients in all four CD4+ subsets. Insertions were fewer and deletions more numerous at VDJ junctions in type 1 diabetes patients.

This clone was observed a handful of times. The antigen is unknown. Sequencing input: naive CD4+ T cells from blood. This receptor was obtained from a woman between 35 and 50 years old with type 1 diabetes. The rearrangement links TRBV9 to TRBJ1-1; D is unclear. The CDR3 DNA sequence: TGTGCCAGCAGCGTAAGCACGAACACTGAAGCTTTCTTT. Its translation: CASSVSTNTEAFF. The full variable domain, rest sourced from reference TRBV9 and TRBJ1-1, is DSGVTQTPKHLITATGQRVTLRCSPRSGDLSVYWYQQSLDQGLQFLIQYYNGEERAKGNILERFSAQQFPDLHSELNLSSLELGDSALYFCASSVSTNTEAFFGQGTRLTVV.